Sequencing of this TCR beta chain was carried out in a study of shared clonotypes between healthy human individuals. Produced via immunoSEQ multiplex PCR; TCRdb's table is partial and in-frame only. The sample holds 2 million to 2.5 million clones, over 85% seen once. Germline V gene data show CDR1 as MNHNY and CDR2 as SVGAGI (reference sequence). CDR3 length: 13 residues. Trimming took off 6 bases at V and 9 bases at J, with 12 bases between the two ends. This TCR was sampled from a young man in good health. Some clones in this sample may be carry-over from other donors' samples. Sequencing input: naive CD4+ T cells from PBMCs. Subset given: CD45RA+ positively selected. J is TRBJ1-6 and V is TRBV6-6; possibly TRBD1 for D (6 bases). CDR3 nucleotides: TGTGCCAGCAGCCAACAGGGCGCTTCACCCCTCCACTTT. This gives the protein CASSQQGASPLHF.